What follows are 13 T cell receptor beta chains derived from one specimen sequenced in a study of OX40 agonist ivuxolimab in advanced cancers. Repertoires were generated with immunoSEQ multiplex PCR, while TCRdb's copy carries only in-frame clones and drops some. The top ten clones hold roughly 0.99% of a sample with over 100,000 clones, approximately 90% of them seen once. Sequenced here: CD4+ or CD8+ T cells sorted from blood, sampled in a trial of the OX40 agonist ivuxolimab. These receptors were taken from an adult with an advanced solid tumor such as melanoma, head and neck, liver or kidney cancer.

The CDR3 region is CASSAPGRGQGYTF. The CDR3 DNA reads as TGCGCCAGCAGCGCTCCAGGTAGGGGGCAAGGCTACACCTTC. The V gene is TRBV5-1, the J gene TRBJ1-2; 7 bases align to TRBD1. Unmatched junction bases numbered 11, after V lost 4 bases and J lost 8 bases. This CDR3 is 14 amino acids long. Per germline, CDR1 SGHRS and CDR2 YFSETQ.

The genes are TRBV28 and TRBJ2-1, with 8 bases matching TRBD2. The CDR3 covers 14 residues. CDR1 and CDR2 (germline): MDHEN, SYDVKM. After removal of 8 bases from V and 0 bases from J, the junction contained 3 bases not matched to a gene. The CDR3, as DNA: TGTGCCAGCCAAAGCGGGAGCTCCTACAATGAGCAGTTCTTC. Protein sequence: CASQSGSSYNEQFF.

The rearrangement links TRBV28 to TRBJ2-7; possibly TRBD2 for D (5 bases). This CDR3 has 16 residues. V gave up 2 bases and J gave up 1 base, with 15 bases separating them. Per germline, CDR1 MDHEN and CDR2 SYDVKM. The CDR3 spells CASSLRARAGSYEQYF. The CDR3 DNA reads as TGTGCCAGCAGTTTAAGGGCTAGGGCGGGTTCCTACGAGCAGTACTTC.

This chain uses TRBV9 with TRBJ2-7; TRBD1 matches at 7 bases. The CDR3 length is 14 residues. Germline CDR1 reads SGDLS; CDR2 reads YYNGEE. Germline trimming cut 7 bases from V and 2 bases from J; bases unmatched to any gene: 9. The CDR3 is CASASGTAAYEQYF. The CDR3 nucleotides read TGTGCCAGCGCCTCCGGGACAGCCGCCTACGAGCAGTACTTC.

This clone was found a few times. The V call is TRBV6-5, the J call TRBJ2-7; D could derive from TRBD1 or TRBD2 (5 bases each). The CDR3 extends over 14 amino acids. Germline values: CDR1 MNHEY, CDR2 SVGAGI. V was clipped by 7 bases and J by 6 bases, with 19 bases between them. The CDR3 DNA follows: TGTGCCAGCACCCGGGACGGTCAAAGCCCCGAGCAGTACTTC. Protein product: CASTRDGQSPEQYF.

The V gene is TRBV7-2, the J gene TRBJ1-4, with D possibly matching TRBD1 (5 bases). CDR3 size: 16 residues. In germline, CDR1 is SGHTA, CDR2 FQGNSA. The V end was cut by 1 base, the J end by 4 bases, with 13 bases between. The CDR3: CASSLDPGQLNEKLFF. The CDR3 DNA reads TGTGCCAGCAGCTTAGATCCAGGACAACTTAATGAAAAACTGTTTTTT.

This sequence joins TRBV21-1 and TRBJ2-7; the D call of TRBD2 is as the table states it, not checked on the DNA. TRBV21-1 is a known pseudogene. The CDR3 extends over 13 amino acids. CDR3 DNA: TGTGCCAGCTCTGGCGGGAAGGGAAGCGAGCAGTACTTC. Amino acids: CASSGGKGSEQYF.

The chain carries TRBV10-1 and TRBJ1-1, with D tentatively TRBD1 (5 bases). The V and J ends lost 4 bases and 4 bases respectively, with 10 bases between them. The germline CDR1 and CDR2 sequences are WNHNN and SYGVQD (reference sequence). The CDR3 loop spans 13 amino acids. DNA of the CDR3: TGCGCCAGCAGTGGACGGGGGAGCACTGAAGCTTTCTTT. Translated: CASSGRGSTEAFF.

This clone was observed once. The gene calls are TRBV27 and TRBJ2-1; 8 bases match TRBD2. Trimming removed 5 bases from V and 4 bases from J; junction bases left unmatched: 10. The V gene's germline CDR1 is MNHEY and CDR2 SMNVEV (reference sequence). The CDR3 is 16 amino acids. The CDR3 coding sequence is TGTGCCAGCAGTGCCCGAGCGGGAGCGGTATACAATGAGCAGTTCTTC. It encodes CASSARAGAVYNEQFF.

V is TRBV4-2 and J is TRBJ2-1; TRBD2 agrees at 8 bases. Germline loops: CDR1 LGHNA, CDR2 YNFKEQ. The CDR3 runs 22 residues. After removal of 0 bases from V and 1 base from J, the junction contained 20 bases not matched to a gene. For the CDR3, the DNA is TGTGCCAGCAGCCAAGATTTTTTCCGCGAAGCGGGAGTCAGGTGGTCCTACAATGAGCAGTTCTTC. It translates to CASSQDFFREAGVRWSYNEQFF.

This sequence joins TRBV18 and TRBJ2-7; D remains unclear. Trimming removed 1 base at V and 3 bases at J, with 10 bases between. The CDR3 sequence is 14 residues long. Germline V gives CDR1 KGHSH, CDR2 LQKENI. The CDR3 DNA reads as TGTGCCAGCTCACCACAAGAAGGAATCTACGAGCAGTACTTC. This gives the protein CASSPQEGIYEQYF.

The rearrangement links TRBV28 to TRBJ1-4; D is ambiguous. Trimming cost V 2 bases and J 0 bases, with 7 bases left between them. CDR3 size: 15 residues. CDR1 is MDHEN, CDR2 SYDVKM, per germline. The CDR3 DNA follows: TGTGCCAGCAGTTTACCGGGAACAACTAATGAAAAACTGTTTTTT. Amino acid sequence: CASSLPGTTNEKLFF.

V usage is TRBV4-3 and J usage is TRBJ2-1, with TRBD1 matching 7 bases. Per germline, CDR1 LGHNA and CDR2 YSLEER. The ends lost 0 bases at V and 3 bases at J; junction bases unmatched: 14. This CDR3 contains 19 residues. This CDR3 is CASSQDLAPGGNFYNEQFF. The CDR3 region has the DNA TGCGCCAGCAGCCAAGATCTAGCCCCAGGGGGAAATTTCTACAATGAGCAGTTCTTC.